Following are 24 T cell receptor beta chains from one sample sequenced in a study of cytomegalovirus exposure and HLA in healthy donors. PCR amplification relied on 60 Vbeta primers (plus 13 Jbeta primers). The table came from immunoSEQ multiplex PCR; TCRdb's copy has only in-frame clones and leaves some out. The sample contains fewer than 200,000 clones, about 90% of which appear only once. Sequences were obtained from PBMCs. The receptors were gathered from a girl less than two years old in good health and CMV-seronegative.

V usage is TRBV25-1 and J usage is TRBJ2-4; perhaps TRBD2 as D (5 bases). V lost 3 bases, J lost 5 bases, and 11 bases lay in between. The CDR3 has 14 residues. Germline assignment: CDR1 MGHDK and CDR2 SYGVNS. The CDR3 DNA reads as TGTGCCAGCAGTGATGAGGGTGGCGAAAACATTCAGTACTTC. It encodes CASSDEGGENIQYF.

The rearrangement uses TRBV5-4 and TRBJ2-3, with TRBD2 matching 10 bases. Germline values: CDR1 SGHNT, CDR2 YYREEE (reference sequence). This CDR3 has 15 residues. V shed 5 bases, J shed 2 bases, and the junction held 5 bases outside the gene matches. In DNA form, the CDR3 reads TGTGCCAGCAGTTGGACTAGCGGATTCACAGATACGCAGTATTTT. Residues: CASSWTSGFTDTQYF.

The chain is built from TRBV2 and TRBJ2-3; 12 nucleotides agree with TRBD1. CDR3 size: 17 residues. Unmatched junction bases numbered 4, after V lost 3 bases and J lost 0 bases. CDR1 is SNHLY, CDR2 FYNNEI, per germline. CDR3 in amino acids: CASSDGTGGSSTDTQYF. The DNA of the CDR3 is TGTGCCAGCAGTGACGGGACAGGGGGCTCAAGCACAGATACGCAGTATTTT.

V and J are TRBV15 and TRBJ2-7, with 8 bases that match TRBD2. The CDR3 is made up of 16 amino acids. J was trimmed by 5 bases and V by 1 base; bases with no gene match: 10. Germline loops: CDR1 LNHNV, CDR2 YYDKDF (reference sequence). The CDR3 loop is CATSRAGGTGADEQYF. CDR3 nucleotide sequence: TGTGCCACCAGCAGAGCGGGGGGGACCGGGGCTGACGAGCAGTACTTC.

The chain links TRBV4-2 to TRBJ1-3; 9 positions agree with TRBD1. The germline V gene has CDR1 LGHNA and CDR2 YNFKEQ. This CDR3 contains 16 residues. Germline trimming cut 0 bases from V and 5 bases from J; bases unmatched to any gene: 5. CDR3 bases: TGTGCCAGCAGCCAAGATACGGACAGGGGACGAAACACCATATATTTT. It encodes CASSQDTDRGRNTIYF.

This clone occurred a few times. The chain carries TRBV7-6 and TRBJ2-7, with D perhaps TRBD2 (6 bases). Germline values: CDR1 SGHVS, CDR2 FNYEAQ. This CDR3 region has 14 residues. V was trimmed by 5 bases and J by 2 bases, leaving 13 bases between them. The CDR3, as DNA: TGTGCCAGCAGCCCTAGGACGGGAGCCTACGAGCAGTACTTC. Residues: CASSPRTGAYEQYF.

The CDR3 sequence: CASSDLGVEDTQYF. For the CDR3, the DNA is TGTGCCAGCAGTGATCTCGGGGTAGAAGATACGCAGTATTTT. The chain has TRBV6-1 and TRBJ2-3; possible D gene TRBD2, 5 bases. The germline V gene has CDR1 MNHNS and CDR2 SASEGT. The ends were cut back, 3 bases at V and 5 bases at J, with 12 bases in the middle. The CDR3 consists of 14 residues.

This clone was seen only once. The CDR3 loop reads CASSLQGSTGELFF. The CDR3 DNA reads TGCGCCAGCAGCCTACAGGGGTCTACCGGGGAGCTGTTTTTT. This chain links TRBV4-1 with TRBJ2-2; TRBD1 agrees at 7 bases. The CDR3 runs 14 residues. V lost 4 bases and J lost 5; bases outside the gene matches: 4. Looked up from germline, CDR1 is MGHRA and CDR2 is YSYEKL.

This chain joins TRBV5-8 and TRBJ1-2; 8 nucleotides agree with TRBD1. V was pared by 2 bases and J by 6 bases, with 12 bases of the junction left unmatched. The V gene's germline CDR1 is SGHTS and CDR2 YDEGEE. CDR3 length: 16 amino acids. CDR3 residues: CASSFRTGRISNGYTF. In DNA, the CDR3 is TGTGCCAGCAGCTTCAGGACAGGGAGGATATCTAATGGCTACACCTTC.

The rearrangement links TRBV4-1 to TRBJ1-5, with unresolved D. Germline CDR1 is MGHRA and CDR2 is YSYEKL. The CDR3 is 17 amino acids. Trimming left V 0 bases short and J 4 bases short, with 16 bases between. The CDR3 loop is CASSQDYLVGGNQPQHF. Written as DNA, the CDR3 is TGCGCCAGCAGCCAAGATTACTTAGTTGGCGGAAATCAGCCCCAGCATTTT.

The rearrangement links TRBV7-6 to TRBJ1-1, with D unclear. There are 14 residues in the CDR3. Trimming took off 0 bases at V and 4 bases at J, with 9 bases between the two ends. CDR1 is SGHVS and CDR2 is FNYEAQ in the germline V gene. The CDR3 DNA follows: TGTGCCAGCAGCTTAGCCGGCGGGAGCACTGAAGCTTTCTTT. Amino acids: CASSLAGGSTEAFF.

The chain has TRBV27 and TRBJ1-2; possibly TRBD1 for D (6 bases). The CDR3 is made up of 15 amino acids. V was cut by 5 bases and J by 4 bases, with 17 bases left in between. The germline CDR1 and CDR2 sequences are MNHEY and SMNVEV (reference sequence). This chain's CDR3 is CASSPITGTSYGYTF. CDR3 nucleotides: TGTGCCAGCAGTCCCATAACCGGGACAAGCTATGGCTACACCTTC.

This sequence joins TRBV27 and TRBJ2-5, with D unresolved. V was clipped by 6 bases and J by 4 bases, with 18 bases between them. The CDR3 is 15 residues long. The germline gives CDR1 MNHEY, CDR2 SMNVEV (reference sequence). As DNA, the CDR3 is TGTGCCAGCAGCTCCTCTAGGATCCCTGGAGAGACCCAGTACTTC. Translating gives CASSSSRIPGETQYF.

The rearrangement uses TRBV15 and TRBJ2-7, with 10 bases lining up with TRBD1. Germline-derived CDR1 and CDR2 are LNHNV and YYDKDF (reference sequence). The CDR3 contains 14 residues. V lost 5 bases and J lost 7; bases outside the gene matches: 8. The CDR3 sequence is CATSSGTGVREQYF. The CDR3 nucleotides are TGTGCCACCAGCTCTGGGACAGGGGTTCGAGAGCAGTACTTC.

In this sample, this clone turned up a few times. Here the CDR3 DNA reads TGCGCCAGCAGTGCGGGGGGTACTAGCACAGATACGCAGTATTTT. Amino acid sequence: CASSAGGTSTDTQYF. V and J are TRBV10-1 and TRBJ2-3; 7 nucleotides align to TRBD2. The V and J ends lost 4 bases and 0 bases, in that order; junction bases with no gene match: 4. From germline, CDR1 is WNHNN and CDR2 SYGVQD (reference sequence). This CDR3 is 15 amino acids long.

V and J are TRBV10-3 and TRBJ1-1; D is possibly TRBD1 (6 bases). The CDR3 has 14 residues. Germline loops: CDR1 ENHRY, CDR2 SYGVKD. V was clipped by 6 bases and J by 0 bases, with 11 bases between them. In DNA form, the CDR3 reads TGTGCCATCAGCACGACAGGCATGAACACTGAAGCTTTCTTT. It codes for CAISTTGMNTEAFF.

This sequence joins TRBV5-1 and TRBJ2-2; 7 positions match TRBD1. CDR3 length equals 19 residues. Per germline, CDR1 SGHRS and CDR2 YFSETQ. The V segment lost 0 bases and the J segment 2 bases; nucleotides outside the gene matches: 13. The CDR3 spells CASSLEGPTGIYNTGELFF. The CDR3, as DNA: TGCGCCAGCAGCTTGGAGGGGCCGACAGGGATTTACAACACCGGGGAGCTGTTTTTT.

This clone turned up a few times. This rearrangement joins TRBV15 to TRBJ2-7; TRBD2 aligns across 8 bases. CDR1 is LNHNV, CDR2 YYDKDF, per germline (reference sequence). Trimming at V came to 4 bases and at J to 2 bases, leaving 7 bases not matched to a gene. CDR3 length: 15 residues. The CDR3 loop reads CATSTGFGRAYEQYF. CDR3 bases: TGTGCCACCAGCACGGGGTTCGGGAGGGCCTACGAGCAGTACTTC.

CDR3 sequence: CASSLEGGGGDTQYF. CDR3 nucleotides: TGCGCCAGCAGCTTGGAAGGCGGGGGCGGAGATACGCAGTATTTT. The V and J genes are TRBV5-1 and TRBJ2-3; tentative D call: TRBD2 (7 bases). The CDR3 has 15 residues. V lost 0 bases and J lost 5, with 13 bases in between. The V gene's germline CDR1 is SGHRS and CDR2 YFSETQ.

The gene calls are TRBV6-1 and TRBJ1-2, with 9 bases fitting TRBD1. J gave up 4 bases and V 5 bases, and 2 bases lay outside the gene matches. CDR1 and CDR2 from the germline V gene are MNHNS and SASEGT. The CDR3 is 13 amino acids. DNA for the CDR3: TGTGCCAGCAGTACAGGGGGCGGCTATGGCTACACCTTC. Its protein is CASSTGGGYGYTF.

This rearrangement joins TRBV6-1 to TRBJ2-1; TRBD1 agrees at 7 bases. V dropped 7 bases and J dropped 0; count of bases not matched to a gene: 0. This CDR3 spans 13 amino acids. Germline V lookup: CDR1 MNHNS, CDR2 SASEGT. The CDR3 DNA sequence: TGTGCCAGCACAGGGGGCTCCTACAATGAGCAGTTCTTC. Translating gives CASTGGSYNEQFF.

The chain links TRBV6-5 to TRBJ2-5, with 7 bases identical to TRBD1. The CDR3 consists of 14 residues. Germline CDR1 and CDR2: MNHEY and SVGAGI. The V segment lost 2 bases and the J segment 4 bases; nucleotides outside the gene matches: 4. For the CDR3, the DNA is TGTGCCAGCAGTTACACAAGGGGGCGAGAGACCCAGTACTTC. It encodes CASSYTRGRETQYF.

The V call is TRBV18, the J call TRBJ2-1; 7 bases map to TRBD2. The trim removed 2 bases at V and 15 bases at J, leaving 10 bases unmatched. The germline V gene has CDR1 KGHSH and CDR2 LQKENI. The CDR3 covers 13 residues. In nucleotides, the CDR3 is TGTGCCAGCTCACCATACACGCGGGAGTCTTGGTTCTTC. Translated: CASSPYTRESWFF.

The rearrangement joins TRBV4-2 to TRBJ2-3; 7 bases fit TRBD2. V shed 0 bases, J shed 4 bases, and the junction held 4 bases outside the gene matches. The CDR3 runs 15 residues. Germline lookup yields CDR1 LGHNA and CDR2 YNFKEQ. CDR3 protein: CASSQEGLAADTQYF. DNA for the CDR3: TGTGCCAGCAGCCAAGAGGGTCTAGCGGCAGATACGCAGTATTTT.